This note documents a single T cell receptor beta chain sequence. Its antigen is not known. The data derive from a study of glioma-infiltrating T cells. Whole-study findings and limits: Very few CDR3 sequences were shared between tissue and blood. Non-neoplastic patients had below-expected tissue-blood divergence, while all gliomas exceeded expectation.

The iRepertoire nested amplicon-rescue multiplex PCR amplified TCR alpha and beta CDR3s from RNA. Tissue mRNA or PBMC total RNA, roughly 100-400 ng, went into one-step reverse transcription and amplification. TCRdb itself ran the multiplex PCR reads through MiXCR, one entry per CDR3 protein. The sample includes about 130,000 distinct CDR3 sequences, about 25% seen only once; the top ten take under 35%. The germline gives CDR1 ENHRY, CDR2 SYGVKD. The CDR3 is made up of 12 amino acids. V was cut by 8 bases and J by 4 bases, with 12 bases left in between. This TCR was sampled from a human donor with low-grade glioma or glioblastoma, undergoing nonglioma brain surgery, or in good health (not recorded which). This chain joins TRBV10-3 and TRBJ2-7; D may correspond to TRBD1 or TRBD2 (5 bases each). Sequencing was done on a sample of glioma tissue, nonneoplastic brain tissue, or PBMCs (not recorded which). This CDR3 reads CAIRGTAYEQYV. The DNA for the CDR3 is TGTGCCATCCGGGGCACCGCTTACGAGCAGTACGTC.